This TCR beta chain originates from a study of T cells in Graves' hyperthyroidism and ophthalmopathy. About the study: Peripheral blood sampling occurred at initial diagnosis, before any treatment.

This clonotype was observed many times. The antigen remains undetermined. The CDR3 contains 14 residues. Germline lookup yields CDR1 DFQATT and CDR2 SNEGSKA (reference sequence). Trimming pared 1 base from V and 0 bases from J, leaving 9 bases between. Amplified regions were TCR beta CDR3 sequences from RNA transcripts. HTBI primers were the set used in a first-round RT-PCR of the TCR CDR3. TCRdb redid the calling of the multiplex PCR reads with MiXCR, one entry per CDR3 protein. The sample contains about 620,000 distinct CDR3 sequences, 16% of which appear only once. Study findings and constraints: Ophthalmopathy got predicted by the model a median roughly 6.1 months before its onset.

The sequenced sample consisted of blood. The clonotype comes from a woman in her 30s with Graves' hyperthyroidism. The chain is built from TRBV20-1 and TRBJ2-5; D unresolved. CDR3 loop: CSARGVGYQETQYF. The DNA for the CDR3 is TGCAGTGCTAGAGGGGTGGGGTACCAAGAGACCCAGTACTTC.